What follows are 25 T cell receptor beta chains derived from one specimen sequenced in a study of blood T cell repertoires in COVID-19. Data came from immunoSEQ multiplex PCR; TCRdb stores just in-frame clones and leaves some out. Of roughly 300,000 clones detected, 81% appear once; the ten largest clones hold 2.5% to 3%. Sequenced input: peripheral blood. These receptors all come from a woman between 55 and 75 years old with active or convalescent COVID-19.

The genes are TRBV5-1 and TRBJ2-1; 9 positions agree with TRBD2. There are 15 residues in the CDR3. The V gene's germline CDR1 is SGHRS and CDR2 YFSETQ. V shed 7 bases and J 7 bases; nucleotides not matched to a gene: 12. The CDR3 nucleotides are TGCGCCAGCGAGGTGGGCGGGGGGGCCGTTAATGAGCAGTTCTTC. Amino acid sequence: CASEVGGGAVNEQFF.

This chain links TRBV7-2 with TRBJ2-6; a weak D match, TRBD1 (6 bases). Trimming removed 6 bases from V and 2 bases from J, with 17 bases in between. CDR1 and CDR2 from the germline V gene are SGHTA and FQGNSA. This CDR3 region has 17 residues. The CDR3 bases are TGTGCCAGCAGGGGCACAGGGAACCCACCTGGGGCCAACGTCCTGACTTTC. Amino acid sequence: CASRGTGNPPGANVLTF.

The DNA for the CDR3 is TGCGCCAGCAGCCAAGATCGGGGAGGGGCCAGAGTCTACACCTTC. Translating gives CASSQDRGGARVYTF. The rearrangement uses TRBV4-3 and TRBJ1-2; D is possibly TRBD1 (5 bases). This CDR3 comprises 15 residues. Trimming removed 0 bases at V and 10 bases at J, with 18 bases between. Germline loops: CDR1 LGHNA, CDR2 YSLEER.

This clone has just a few counts. The chain recombines TRBV6-5 with TRBJ2-6; D remains unclear. Germline values: CDR1 MNHEY, CDR2 SVGAGI. The CDR3 sequence is 15 residues long. Deletions cut 7 bases from V and 2 bases from J, with 12 bases between. CDR3 region: CASTRLVAGANVLTF. The CDR3, as DNA: TGTGCCAGCACCCGATTAGTCGCTGGGGCCAACGTCCTGACTTTC.

The chain employs TRBV7-2 and TRBJ1-1, with D tentatively TRBD1 (5 bases). CDR1 is SGHTA and CDR2 is FQGNSA in the germline V gene. This CDR3 is built from 14 residues. The V end was cut by 1 base, the J end by 4 bases, with 10 bases between. The CDR3 spells CASSLDRFSTEAFF. The CDR3 nucleotides are TGTGCCAGCAGCTTAGACAGGTTTAGCACTGAAGCTTTCTTT.

The chain joins TRBV7-3 to TRBJ1-6; 11 bases match TRBD1. The CDR3 sequence is 15 residues long. Trimming cost V 0 bases and J 10 bases; bases outside gene matches: 2. CDR1 SGHTA and CDR2 FQGTGA come from the germline V gene. CDR3 residues: CASSLTGTGGSPLHF. The CDR3 DNA is TGTGCCAGCAGCTTAACCGGGACAGGGGGATCACCCCTCCACTTT.

The J gene is TRBJ1-1, the V gene TRBV18; D might be TRBD1 (5 bases). This CDR3 spans 16 amino acids. From germline, CDR1 is KGHSH and CDR2 LQKENI. Between the trimmed V and J ends, which lost 0 bases and 5 bases, there was a span of 16 bases. The CDR3 region is CASSPPRLVGGTEAFF. CDR3 bases: TGTGCCAGCTCACCACCACGGTTGGTGGGGGGGACTGAAGCTTTCTTT.

This clone was found once. The rearrangement uses TRBV11-2 and TRBJ1-6; tentatively, D is TRBD1 (5 bases). The ends were cut back, 5 bases at V and 0 bases at J, with 14 bases in the middle. The germline V gene has CDR1 SGHAT and CDR2 FQNNGV. The CDR3 loop spans 17 amino acids. The CDR3: CASSLAGGLSYNSPLHF. The CDR3 coding sequence is TGTGCCAGCAGCCTCGCGGGGGGACTCTCCTATAATTCACCCCTCCACTTT.

This chain uses TRBV6-5 with TRBJ1-1; D might be TRBD1 (5 bases). Germline V lookup: CDR1 MNHEY, CDR2 SVGAGI. V was pared by 0 bases and J by 4 bases, with 9 bases between. The CDR3 has 14 amino acids. The DNA of the CDR3 is TGTGCCAGCAGTTACTCGGGGGGATTCACTGAAGCTTTCTTT. Translation gives CASSYSGGFTEAFF.

V usage is TRBV5-5 and J usage is TRBJ1-4, with 9 nucleotides matching TRBD1. V shed 1 base, J shed 4 bases, and the junction held 8 bases outside the gene matches. The CDR3 sequence is 17 residues long. Germline V gene data show CDR1 as SGHKS and CDR2 as YYEKEE (reference sequence). The CDR3 reads CASSLRETGGLNEKLFF. The CDR3 DNA follows: TGTGCCAGCAGCTTGCGAGAAACAGGGGGCCTTAATGAAAAACTGTTTTTT.

This clone showed up just a few times. The DNA of the CDR3 is TGTGCCAGCAGCCAACGAAGGACGGGGTATTCACCCCTCCACTTT. Translating it yields CASSQRRTGYSPLHF. This rearrangement joins TRBV4-2 to TRBJ1-6; D uncertain. V was pared by 2 bases and J by 8 bases, with 13 bases between. The CDR3 extends over 15 amino acids. In germline, CDR1 is LGHNA, CDR2 YNFKEQ.

This chain uses TRBV7-8 with TRBJ1-5; perhaps TRBD1 as D (5 bases). The CDR3 has 14 amino acids. V gave up 6 bases and J gave up 2 bases, with 11 bases separating them. Germline values: CDR1 SGHVS, CDR2 FQNEAQ. CDR3 coding DNA: TGTGCCAGCAGACTAACGGGGGGCAATCAGCCCCAGCATTTT. Amino acid sequence: CASRLTGGNQPQHF.

The chain couples TRBV18 to TRBJ1-2, with D perhaps matching TRBD1 (6 bases). The CDR3 has 16 amino acids. Trimming shortened V by 3 bases and J by 8 bases, and 22 bases separated the two germline ends. Germline-derived CDR1 and CDR2 are KGHSH and LQKENI. CDR3 in DNA: TGTGCCAGCTCACCGATTACAGGGTCCCCGGGGGGCGGCTACACCTTC. Residues: CASSPITGSPGGGYTF.

There are many counts of this clone. The chain combines TRBV3-1 (or the pseudogene TRBV3-2) with TRBJ2-7; tentatively, D is TRBD2 (5 bases). The ends were cut back, 0 bases at V and 2 bases at J, with 11 bases in the middle. Germline CDR1 is LGHDT and CDR2 is YNNKEL (reference sequence). This CDR3 has 15 amino acids. The CDR3 DNA reads as TGTGCCAGCAGCCAAGAGAGGGCCCCTCCCTACGAGCAGTACTTC. Translating it yields CASSQERAPPYEQYF.

V and J are TRBV11-3 and TRBJ2-7; 8 positions match TRBD2. V dropped 5 bases and J dropped 4; count of bases not matched to a gene: 10. This CDR3 is built from 15 residues. CDR1 and CDR2 (germline): SGHNT, YENEEA. CDR3: CASSPGGSRGYEQYF. DNA of the CDR3: TGTGCCAGCAGCCCGGGGGGGTCGAGAGGGTACGAGCAGTACTTC. The entire variable domain, with the rest obtained from reference TRBV11-3 and TRBJ2-7, is as follows: EAGVVQSPRYKIIEKKQPVAFWCNPISGHNTLYWYLQNLGQGPELLIRYENEEAVDDSQLPKDRFSAERLKGVDSTLKIQPAELGDSAVYLCASSPGGSRGYEQYFGPGTRLTVT.

This chain links TRBV9 with TRBJ2-7; D unclear. Germline V gene data show CDR1 as SGDLS and CDR2 as YYNGEE. This CDR3 has 13 residues. Deletions cut 4 bases from V and 0 bases from J, with 8 bases between. Written as DNA, the CDR3 is TGTGCCAGCAGCTCTACGAGCTCCTACGAGCAGTACTTC. Its protein is CASSSTSSYEQYF.

This rearrangement joins TRBV3-1 (or the pseudogene TRBV3-2) to TRBJ2-5, with 11 bases that match TRBD2. V gave up 7 bases and J gave up 3 bases; unmatched junction bases: 10. The germline CDR1 and CDR2 sequences are LGHDT and YNNKEL (reference sequence). The CDR3 sequence is 16 residues long. CDR3 nucleotide sequence: TGTGCCAGCACCGACCATAGCGGGGGGGCTGAAGAGACCCAGTACTTC. Translating gives CASTDHSGGAEETQYF.

This clone came up a few times. The rearrangement uses TRBV5-4 and TRBJ1-2; possibly TRBD1 for D (6 bases). Germline V gene data show CDR1 as SGHNT and CDR2 as YYREEE (reference sequence). V gave up 4 bases and J gave up 4 bases, with 17 bases separating them. The CDR3 runs to 15 residues. CDR3 sequence reads: CASSQLDSPLYGYTF. Here the CDR3 DNA reads TGTGCCAGCAGCCAACTGGACAGCCCACTCTATGGCTACACCTTC.

This clone was observed a handful of times. The chain carries TRBV6-4 and TRBJ2-1, with 8 bases fitting TRBD2. The CDR3 spans 14 residues. Germline V gene lookup returns CDR1 MRHNA and CDR2 SNTAGT. After removal of 5 bases from V and 9 bases from J, the junction contained 9 bases not matched to a gene. This CDR3 reads CASSRLARGGEQFF. The CDR3 coding sequence is TGTGCCAGCAGTAGACTTGCCCGGGGGGGTGAGCAGTTCTTC.

CDR3 region: CASSLAPGQVNYGYTF. The CDR3 DNA reads as TGCGCCAGCAGCTTGGCCCCCGGACAGGTGAACTATGGCTACACCTTC. The chain joins TRBV5-1 to TRBJ1-2, with 7 bases identical to TRBD1. CDR1 SGHRS and CDR2 YFSETQ come from the germline V gene. CDR3 length: 16 residues. With V trimmed by 0 bases and J by 2 bases, 7 bases remained unmatched.

The gene calls are TRBV2 and TRBJ1-5; D might be TRBD1 (6 bases). This CDR3 is 13 amino acids long. V lost 7 bases and J lost 7, with 14 bases in between. In germline, CDR1 is SNHLY, CDR2 FYNNEI. In DNA, the CDR3 is TGTGCCAGCACCCAGACAGGTACGCAGCCCCAGCATTTT. It yields the protein CASTQTGTQPQHF.

The chain carries TRBV5-4 and TRBJ1-6; D is perhaps TRBD1 (6 bases). The CDR3 contains 17 residues. Germline loops: CDR1 SGHNT, CDR2 YYREEE (reference sequence). Trimming stripped 7 bases from V and 2 bases from J, with 19 bases between. The CDR3 nucleotides are TGTGCCAGCCCAGCGGGAAGGAGGGGGGCCTATAATTCACCCCTCCACTTT. Protein sequence: CASPAGRRGAYNSPLHF.

V usage is TRBV5-6 and J usage is TRBJ2-1; D unresolved. CDR1 is SGHDT and CDR2 is YYEEEE in the germline V gene. This CDR3 spans 16 amino acids. Trimming shortened V by 1 base and J by 2 bases, and 13 bases separated the two germline ends. CDR3 amino acids: CASSLYGQETYNEQFF. The CDR3 DNA is TGTGCCAGCAGCTTGTACGGCCAGGAAACCTACAATGAGCAGTTCTTC.

V and J are TRBV9 and TRBJ1-2, with a possible D match to TRBD1 (5 bases). From germline, CDR1 is SGDLS and CDR2 YYNGEE. V lost 4 bases to trimming and J lost 4 bases, with 14 bases between them. CDR3 length equals 14 residues. The CDR3, as DNA: TGTGCCAGCAGCCCCATGGGGGAGGTCTATGGCTACACCTTC. Its protein is CASSPMGEVYGYTF. Full variable domain (rest looked up from reference TRBV9 and TRBJ1-2): DSGVTQTPKHLITATGQRVTLRCSPRSGDLSVYWYQQSLDQGLQFLIQYYNGEERAKGNILERFSAQQFPDLHSELNLSSLELGDSALYFCASSPMGEVYGYTFGSGTRLTVV.

The chain recombines TRBV25-1 with TRBJ1-3; D gene uncertain. The length of the CDR3 is 15 residues. V lost 0 bases to trimming and J lost 0 bases, with 6 bases between them. CDR1 is MGHDK and CDR2 is SYGVNS in the germline V gene. CDR3 protein: CASSEYGVSGNTIYF. The CDR3 DNA follows: TGTGCCAGCAGTGAATACGGAGTCTCTGGAAACACCATATATTTT.